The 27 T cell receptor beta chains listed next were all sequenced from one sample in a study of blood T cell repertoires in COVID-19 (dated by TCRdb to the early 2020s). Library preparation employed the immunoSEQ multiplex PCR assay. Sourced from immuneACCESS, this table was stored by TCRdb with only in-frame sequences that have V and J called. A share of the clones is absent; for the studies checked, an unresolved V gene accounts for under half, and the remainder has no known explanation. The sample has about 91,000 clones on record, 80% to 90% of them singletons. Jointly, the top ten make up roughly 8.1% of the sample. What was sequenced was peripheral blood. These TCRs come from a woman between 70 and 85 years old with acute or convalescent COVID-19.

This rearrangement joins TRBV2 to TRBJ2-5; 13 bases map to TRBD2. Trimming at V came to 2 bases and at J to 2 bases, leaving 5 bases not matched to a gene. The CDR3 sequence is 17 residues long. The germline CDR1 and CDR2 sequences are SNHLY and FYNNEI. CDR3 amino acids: CASSERTSGRGQETQYF. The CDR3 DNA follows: TGTGCCAGCAGTGAAAGGACTAGCGGGAGAGGGCAAGAGACCCAGTACTTC.

Here the CDR3 reads CASSSPGQTKNIQYF. The CDR3 nucleotides read TGTGCCAGCAGCTCCCCCGGACAAACCAAAAACATTCAGTACTTC. The chain has TRBV7-9 and TRBJ2-4; the D gene is possibly TRBD1 (5 bases). The CDR3 spans 15 residues. Trimming took off 4 bases at V and 2 bases at J, with 12 bases between the two ends. In germline, CDR1 is SEHNR, CDR2 FQNEAQ (reference sequence).

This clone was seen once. In DNA, the CDR3 is TGCGCCAGCAGCAGTACTAGCGGGAGACGTGAGACCCAGTACTTC. Its translation: CASSSTSGRRETQYF. The rearrangement uses TRBV5-1 and TRBJ2-5; 11 bases are a match to TRBD2. The J segment lost 5 bases and the V segment lost 4 bases, leaving 7 bases of the junction unmatched. CDR1 is SGHRS, CDR2 YFSETQ, per germline. The CDR3 has 15 residues.

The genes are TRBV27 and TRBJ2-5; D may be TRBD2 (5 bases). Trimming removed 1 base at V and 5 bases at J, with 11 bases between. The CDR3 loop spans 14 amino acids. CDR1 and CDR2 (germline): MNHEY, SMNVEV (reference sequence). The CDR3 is CASSLFAGLETQYF. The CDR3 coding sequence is TGTGCCAGCAGTTTATTCGCGGGTTTGGAGACCCAGTACTTC.

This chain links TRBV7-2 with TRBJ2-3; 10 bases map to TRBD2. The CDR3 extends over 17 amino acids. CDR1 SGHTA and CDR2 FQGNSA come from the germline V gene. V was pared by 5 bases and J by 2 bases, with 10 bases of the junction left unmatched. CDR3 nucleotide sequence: TGTGCCAGCAGCACAACACCCGGGACTAGCGACACAGATACGCAGTATTTT. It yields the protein CASSTTPGTSDTDTQYF.

DNA for the CDR3: TGTGCCATCAGTGCGGCTAGTAACGAGCAGTACTTC. Translating gives CAISAASNEQYF. The V gene is TRBV10-3, the J gene TRBJ2-7; D is unresolved. The length of the CDR3 is 12 residues. Trimming stripped 4 bases from V and 5 bases from J, with 9 bases between. Germline V gene lookup returns CDR1 ENHRY and CDR2 SYGVKD.

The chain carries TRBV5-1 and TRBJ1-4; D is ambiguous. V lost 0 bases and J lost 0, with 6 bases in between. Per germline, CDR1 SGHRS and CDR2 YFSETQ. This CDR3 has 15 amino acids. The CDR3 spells CASSLASSTNEKLFF. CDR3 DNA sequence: TGCGCCAGCAGCTTGGCGTCCTCAACTAATGAAAAACTGTTTTTT.

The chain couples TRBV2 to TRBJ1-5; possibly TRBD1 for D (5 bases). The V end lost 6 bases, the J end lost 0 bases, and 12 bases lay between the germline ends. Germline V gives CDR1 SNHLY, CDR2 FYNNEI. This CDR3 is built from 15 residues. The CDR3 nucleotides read TGTGCCAGCAGAATCTCTACAGGTAGCAATCAGCCCCAGCATTTT. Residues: CASRISTGSNQPQHF.

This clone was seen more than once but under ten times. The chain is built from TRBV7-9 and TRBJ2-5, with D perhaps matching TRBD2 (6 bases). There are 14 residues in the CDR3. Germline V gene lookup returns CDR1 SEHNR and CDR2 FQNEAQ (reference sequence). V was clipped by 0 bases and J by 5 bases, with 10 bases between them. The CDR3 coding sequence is TGTGCCAGCAGCTTAGCGACCCGGGGGGAGACCCAGTACTTC. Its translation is CASSLATRGETQYF.

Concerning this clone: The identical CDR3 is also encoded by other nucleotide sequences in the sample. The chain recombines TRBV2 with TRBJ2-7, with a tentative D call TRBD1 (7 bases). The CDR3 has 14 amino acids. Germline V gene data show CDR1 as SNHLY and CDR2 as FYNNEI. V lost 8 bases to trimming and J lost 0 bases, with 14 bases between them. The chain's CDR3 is CASSGDRSSYEQYF. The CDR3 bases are TGTGCCAGCTCGGGGGACAGATCCTCCTACGAGCAGTACTTC.

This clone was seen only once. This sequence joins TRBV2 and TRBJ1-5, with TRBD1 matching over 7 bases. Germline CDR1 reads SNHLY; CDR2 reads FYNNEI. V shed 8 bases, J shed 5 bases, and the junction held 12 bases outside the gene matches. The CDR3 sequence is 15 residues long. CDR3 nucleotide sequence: TGTGCCAGCGGAGGTCGGAGGGGGCTCGATCAGCCCCAGCATTTT. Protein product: CASGGRRGLDQPQHF.

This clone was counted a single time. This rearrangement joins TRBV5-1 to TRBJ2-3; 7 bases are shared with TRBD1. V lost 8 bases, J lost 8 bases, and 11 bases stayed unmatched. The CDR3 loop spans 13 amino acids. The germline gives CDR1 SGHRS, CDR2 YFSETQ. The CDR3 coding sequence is TGCGCCAGTTCGACAGGGAGTGTAGGTACGCAGTATTTT. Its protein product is CASSTGSVGTQYF. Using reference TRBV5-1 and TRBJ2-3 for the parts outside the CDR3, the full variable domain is KAGVTQTPRYLIKTRGQQVTLSCSPISGHRSVSWYQQTPGQGLQFLFEYFSETQRNKGNFPGRFSGRQFSNSRSEMNVSTLELGDSALYLCASSTGSVGTQYFGPGTRLTVL.

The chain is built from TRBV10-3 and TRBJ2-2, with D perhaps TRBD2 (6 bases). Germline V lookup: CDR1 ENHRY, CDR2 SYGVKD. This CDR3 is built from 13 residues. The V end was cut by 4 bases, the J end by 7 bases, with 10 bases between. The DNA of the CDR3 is TGTGCCATCAGTGTAGTCGGGGGCGGGGAGCTGTTTTTT. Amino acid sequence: CAISVVGGGELFF.

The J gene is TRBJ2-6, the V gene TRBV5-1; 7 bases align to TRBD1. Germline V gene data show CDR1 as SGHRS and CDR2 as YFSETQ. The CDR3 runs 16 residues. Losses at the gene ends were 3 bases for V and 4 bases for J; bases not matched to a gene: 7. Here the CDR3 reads CASSSMTGSGANVLTF. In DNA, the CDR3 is TGCGCCAGCAGCTCGATGACAGGGTCCGGGGCCAACGTCCTGACTTTC.

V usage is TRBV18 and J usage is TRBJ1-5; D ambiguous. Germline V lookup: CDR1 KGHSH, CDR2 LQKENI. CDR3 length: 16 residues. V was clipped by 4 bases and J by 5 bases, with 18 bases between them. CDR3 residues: CASSHSGSIAYQPQHF. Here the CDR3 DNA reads TGTGCCAGCTCACATTCCGGGAGCATAGCCTATCAGCCCCAGCATTTT.

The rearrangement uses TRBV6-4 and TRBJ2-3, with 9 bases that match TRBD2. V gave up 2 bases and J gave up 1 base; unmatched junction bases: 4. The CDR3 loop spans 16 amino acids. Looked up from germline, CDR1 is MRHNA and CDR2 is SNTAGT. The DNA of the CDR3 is TGTGCCAGCAGTGACGGCGCGGGAGGGGGCACAGATACGCAGTATTTT. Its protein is CASSDGAGGGTDTQYF.

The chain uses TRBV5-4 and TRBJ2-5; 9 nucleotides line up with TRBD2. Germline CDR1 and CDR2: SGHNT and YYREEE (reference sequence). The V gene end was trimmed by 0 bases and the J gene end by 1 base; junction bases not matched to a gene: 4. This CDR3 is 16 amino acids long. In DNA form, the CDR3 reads TGTGCCAGCAGCTTGGTACCGGGACTAGCCCAAGAGACCCAGTACTTC. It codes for CASSLVPGLAQETQYF.

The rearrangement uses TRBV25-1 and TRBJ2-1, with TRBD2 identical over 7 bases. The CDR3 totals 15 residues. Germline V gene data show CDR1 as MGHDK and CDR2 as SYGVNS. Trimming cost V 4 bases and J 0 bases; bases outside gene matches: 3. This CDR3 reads CASSGRDYSYNEQFF. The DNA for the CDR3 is TGTGCCAGCAGTGGCCGGGACTACTCCTACAATGAGCAGTTCTTC.

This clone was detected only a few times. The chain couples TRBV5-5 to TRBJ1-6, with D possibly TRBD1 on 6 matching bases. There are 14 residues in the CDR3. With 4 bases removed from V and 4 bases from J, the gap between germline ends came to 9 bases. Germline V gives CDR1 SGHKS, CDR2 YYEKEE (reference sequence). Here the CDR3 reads CASSIGGYNSPLHF. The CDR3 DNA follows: TGTGCCAGCAGCATAGGGGGATATAATTCACCCCTCCACTTT.

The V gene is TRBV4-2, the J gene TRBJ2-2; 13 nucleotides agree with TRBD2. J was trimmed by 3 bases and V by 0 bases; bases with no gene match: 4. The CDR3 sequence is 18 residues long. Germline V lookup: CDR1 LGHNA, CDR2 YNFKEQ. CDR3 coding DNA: TGTGCCAGCAGCCAAGAACTAGCGGGGGGGCCTTACACCGGGGAGCTGTTTTTT. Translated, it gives CASSQELAGGPYTGELFF.

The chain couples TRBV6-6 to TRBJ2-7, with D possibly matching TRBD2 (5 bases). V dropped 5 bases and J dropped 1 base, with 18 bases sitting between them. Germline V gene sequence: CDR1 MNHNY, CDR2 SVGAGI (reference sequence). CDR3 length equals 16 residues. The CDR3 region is CASSRERSGGSYEQYF. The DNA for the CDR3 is TGTGCCAGCAGTCGAGAACGAAGTGGAGGATCCTACGAGCAGTACTTC.

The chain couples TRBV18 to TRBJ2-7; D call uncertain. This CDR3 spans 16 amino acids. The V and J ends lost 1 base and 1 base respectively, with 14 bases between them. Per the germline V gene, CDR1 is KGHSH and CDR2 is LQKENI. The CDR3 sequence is CASSPLPQVNSYEQYF. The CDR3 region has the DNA TGTGCCAGCTCACCACTCCCTCAGGTTAATTCCTACGAGCAGTACTTC.

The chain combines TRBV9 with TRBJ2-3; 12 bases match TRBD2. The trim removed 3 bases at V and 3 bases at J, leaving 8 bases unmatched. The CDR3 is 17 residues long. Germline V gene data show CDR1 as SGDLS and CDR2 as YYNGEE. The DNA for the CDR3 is TGTGCCAGCAGCGAGGGGATACTAGCGGGGGGAACAGATACGCAGTATTTT. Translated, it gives CASSEGILAGGTDTQYF.

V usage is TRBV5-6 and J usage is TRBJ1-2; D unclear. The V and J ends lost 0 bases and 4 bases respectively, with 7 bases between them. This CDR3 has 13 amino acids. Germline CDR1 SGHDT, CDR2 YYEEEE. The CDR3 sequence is CASSLGGSYGYTF. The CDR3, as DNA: TGTGCCAGCAGCTTGGGAGGTAGCTATGGCTACACCTTC.

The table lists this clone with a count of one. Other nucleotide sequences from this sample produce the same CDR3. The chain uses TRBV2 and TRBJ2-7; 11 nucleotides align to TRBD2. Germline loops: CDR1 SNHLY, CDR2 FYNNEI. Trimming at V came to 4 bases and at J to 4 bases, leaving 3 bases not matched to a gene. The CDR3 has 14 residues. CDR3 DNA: TGTGCCAGCAGTGCTCTAGCGGGGGGATACGAGCAGTACTTC. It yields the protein CASSALAGGYEQYF.

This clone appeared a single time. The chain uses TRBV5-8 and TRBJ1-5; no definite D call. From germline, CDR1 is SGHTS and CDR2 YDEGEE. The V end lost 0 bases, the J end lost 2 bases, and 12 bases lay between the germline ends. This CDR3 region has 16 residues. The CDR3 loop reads CASSLGGWIGNQPQHF. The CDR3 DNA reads TGTGCCAGCAGCTTGGGAGGTTGGATTGGCAATCAGCCCCAGCATTTT.

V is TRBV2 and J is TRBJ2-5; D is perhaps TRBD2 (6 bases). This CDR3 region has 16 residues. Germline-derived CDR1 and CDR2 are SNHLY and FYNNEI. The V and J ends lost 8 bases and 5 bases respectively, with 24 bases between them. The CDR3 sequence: CASLVGGMGEWETQYF. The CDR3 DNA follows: TGTGCCAGCTTAGTTGGCGGGATGGGTGAGTGGGAGACCCAGTACTTC.